One and the same sample provided the 4 T cell receptor beta chains below, sequenced in a study of vaccination effects on CD4 cells after COVID-19. These receptors have no identified antigens. Using immunoSEQ multiplex PCR, the repertoire was profiled, and TCRdb retains in-frame clones only, with some absent. The sample carries tens of thousands of clones, 65% to 80% recorded once. Researchers isolated CD4+ T cells once approximately eleven days of culture had elapsed. Two-dose vaccination with either BNT162b2 or mRNA-1273 was given to the participants. This specimen consisted of CD4+ T cells from PBMCs cultured without peptide, obtained after COVID-19 vaccination. The receptor source for this set is a human donor who received a COVID-19 vaccine.

This clone was detected only once. The CDR3 DNA sequence: TGTGCCATCAGTGATCCGGGACTAGCGGGGCGAAGCTCCTACAATGAGCAGTTCTTC. Translation gives CAISDPGLAGRSSYNEQFF. The V call is TRBV10-3, the J call TRBJ2-1; 13 bases align to TRBD2. Trimming cost V 3 bases and J 0 bases; bases outside gene matches: 8. The CDR3 contains 19 residues. Germline CDR1 and CDR2: ENHRY and SYGVKD.

The chain has TRBV19 and TRBJ1-5, with a weak D call TRBD1 (5 bases). Trimming left V 6 bases short and J 0 bases short, with 18 bases between. There are 17 residues in the CDR3. Germline V CDR1 and CDR2: LNHDA, SQIVND (reference sequence). The CDR3 nucleotides read TGTGCCAGTAGCCCCAGAGGCACAGGCCCTAGCAATCAGCCCCAGCATTTT. This sequence encodes CASSPRGTGPSNQPQHF.

The gene calls are TRBV18 and TRBJ2-5, with D unresolved. This CDR3 contains 13 residues. V gave up 2 bases and J gave up 2 bases, with 6 bases separating them. Germline V CDR1 and CDR2: KGHSH, LQKENI. The CDR3 region has the DNA TGTGCCAGCTCACCAGGCTATCAAGAGACCCAGTACTTC. Amino acids: CASSPGYQETQYF.

This clone was detected only a few times. The CDR3 region is CASSYYSLRDNEQFF. The CDR3 DNA reads as TGTGCCAGCAGCTACTACTCACTCCGGGACAATGAGCAGTTCTTC. The chain recombines TRBV3-1 (or the pseudogene TRBV3-2) with TRBJ2-1; D not certain. V lost 5 bases to trimming and J lost 5 bases, with 16 bases between them. Germline V lookup: CDR1 LGHDT, CDR2 YNNKEL (reference sequence). The CDR3 is 15 residues long.